The 32 T cell receptor beta chains in this list originate from one sample, sequenced in a study of cytomegalovirus exposure and HLA in healthy donors. The study ran its PCR with 60 Vbeta and 13 Jbeta primers. Some clones are missing from TCRdb's copy, which holds only in-frame ones; the method was immunoSEQ multiplex PCR. Among about 180,000 clones listed, more than 75% were seen once. Sequencing was carried out using PBMCs. Receptors were obtained from a woman in her 30s in good health and CMV-seropositive.

The rearrangement joins TRBV9 to TRBJ1-5; D remains ambiguous. This CDR3 has 14 amino acids. Trimming took 0 bases from V and 4 from J, leaving 8 bases between them. CDR1 is SGDLS, CDR2 YYNGEE, per germline. The CDR3 DNA sequence: TGTGCCAGCAGCGTAGGGAGCTTAAATCAGCCCCAGCATTTT. The encoded protein is CASSVGSLNQPQHF.

This chain connects TRBV10-3 to TRBJ2-1, with TRBD2 matching 14 bases. The CDR3 runs to 16 residues. Germline values: CDR1 ENHRY, CDR2 SYGVKD. J lost 8 bases, V lost 4 bases, and 7 bases had no gene match. This CDR3 reads CAISVRLAGGRHEQFF. In nucleotides, the CDR3 is TGTGCCATCAGTGTAAGACTAGCGGGGGGGCGGCATGAGCAGTTCTTC.

This clone came up once. This chain connects TRBV5-6 to TRBJ2-1, with D maybe TRBD2 (6 bases). The CDR3 runs 13 residues. Germline V CDR1 and CDR2: SGHDT, YYEEEE. V lost 6 bases and J 7 bases, leaving 14 bases between the germline ends. The CDR3 loop is CASNFGGFNEQFF. The CDR3 DNA is TGTGCCAGCAACTTCGGAGGGTTTAATGAGCAGTTCTTC. Together with reference TRBV5-6 and TRBJ2-1, the CDR3 gives the full variable domain: DAGVTQSPTHLIKTRGQQVTLRCSPKSGHDTVSWYQQALGQGPQFIFQYYEEEERQRGNFPDRFSGHQFPNYSSELNVNALLLGDSALYLCASNFGGFNEQFFGPGTRLTVL.

The chain is built from TRBV11-2 and TRBJ2-1; 8 nucleotides match TRBD1. Germline CDR1 and CDR2: SGHAT and FQNNGV. The CDR3 has 13 amino acids. J gave up 6 bases and V 6 bases, and 4 bases lay outside the gene matches. The DNA of the CDR3 is TGTGCCAGCAGTCTTGGACAGGGCAATGAGCAGTTCTTC. Its translation: CASSLGQGNEQFF.

This chain joins TRBV11-3 and TRBJ2-7; D gene unclear. The V end lost 4 bases, the J end lost 3 bases, and 4 bases lay between the germline ends. The CDR3 runs to 11 residues. Germline V CDR1 and CDR2: SGHNT, YENEEA. Here the CDR3 reads CASSSSYEQYF. The DNA for the CDR3 is TGTGCCAGCAGCTCCAGCTACGAGCAGTACTTC.

This clone showed up just a few times. The chain carries TRBV4-2 and TRBJ2-1, with 10 bases identical to TRBD1. V lost 0 bases, J lost 5 bases, and 1 base stayed unmatched. Germline assignment: CDR1 LGHNA and CDR2 YNFKEQ. The CDR3 is 15 amino acids. The CDR3 is CASSQEGTGDNEQFF. The CDR3 nucleotides read TGTGCCAGCAGCCAAGAAGGGACAGGGGACAATGAGCAGTTCTTC.

J is TRBJ2-2 and V is TRBV7-9; 14 bases fit TRBD2. The V gene's germline CDR1 is SEHNR and CDR2 FQNEAQ (reference sequence). The V and J ends lost 4 bases and 4 bases, in that order; junction bases with no gene match: 11. The CDR3 spans 19 residues. The CDR3 here is CASSSERTSGGRGTGELFF. The CDR3 DNA sequence: TGTGCCAGCAGCTCAGAGAGGACTAGCGGGGGGCGAGGCACCGGGGAGCTGTTTTTT.

The chain couples TRBV28 to TRBJ1-6; no definite D call. Per germline, CDR1 MDHEN and CDR2 SYDVKM. The CDR3 extends over 14 amino acids. With 3 bases removed from V and 0 bases from J, the gap between germline ends came to 3 bases. The CDR3 reads CASSLSSYNSPLHF. The DNA for the CDR3 is TGTGCCAGCAGTTTGAGCTCCTATAATTCACCCCTCCACTTT.

The chain has TRBV4-2 and TRBJ2-3, with 10 bases that match TRBD2. Germline CDR1 LGHNA, CDR2 YNFKEQ. This CDR3 is built from 16 residues. Germline trimming cut 3 bases from V and 1 base from J; bases unmatched to any gene: 4. In nucleotides, the CDR3 is TGTGCCAGCAGCCAGGCCCTAGCGGGGGGCACAGATACGCAGTATTTT. Translating it yields CASSQALAGGTDTQYF.

Worth noting for this clone: This specimen includes other DNA sequences encoding the same CDR3. The V gene is TRBV7-9, the J gene TRBJ2-5; 8 positions match TRBD1. CDR3 size: 15 residues. In germline, CDR1 is SEHNR, CDR2 FQNEAQ (reference sequence). V trimming: 0 bases; J trimming: 2 bases; junction bases outside the gene matches: 2. CDR3 loop: CASSLAGQGQETQYF. CDR3 sequence (DNA): TGTGCCAGCAGCTTAGCCGGACAGGGACAAGAGACCCAGTACTTC.

The V call is TRBV7-6, the J call TRBJ2-7; 8 nucleotides match TRBD2. The CDR3 contains 15 residues. Germline V gene lookup returns CDR1 SGHVS and CDR2 FNYEAQ. V shed 3 bases, J shed 2 bases, and the junction held 6 bases outside the gene matches. The CDR3 sequence: CASSFWRGATYEQYF. CDR3 nucleotides: TGTGCCAGCAGCTTTTGGCGGGGGGCCACCTACGAGCAGTACTTC.

This chain links TRBV10-3 with TRBJ2-7; possible D gene TRBD2, 6 bases. The CDR3 has 15 residues. Germline V gene lookup returns CDR1 ENHRY and CDR2 SYGVKD. V lost 4 bases to trimming and J lost 2 bases, with 15 bases between them. CDR3 sequence (DNA): TGTGCCATCAGTGGCGGGGCATCCCGACCCTACGAGCAGTACTTC. As protein: CAISGGASRPYEQYF.

V and J are TRBV5-1 and TRBJ2-7; D ambiguous. V lost 0 bases, J lost 0 bases, and 10 bases lay in between. The CDR3 has 15 residues. Looked up from germline, CDR1 is SGHRS and CDR2 is YFSETQ. The CDR3: CASSLEEVPSYEQYF. The CDR3, as DNA: TGCGCCAGCAGCTTGGAAGAGGTTCCCTCCTACGAGCAGTACTTC.

This rearrangement joins TRBV5-4 to TRBJ2-5; no firm D call. The CDR3 spans 11 residues. Between the trimmed V and J ends, which lost 3 bases and 2 bases, there was a span of 2 bases. Germline V lookup: CDR1 SGHNT, CDR2 YYREEE (reference sequence). The CDR3 is CASSSQETQYF. CDR3 DNA: TGTGCCAGCAGCTCACAAGAGACCCAGTACTTC.

J is TRBJ1-5 and V is TRBV6-1; D gene ambiguous. The CDR3 length is 13 residues. Trimming removed 2 bases at V and 4 bases at J, with 6 bases between. The germline V gene encodes CDR1 MNHNS and CDR2 SASEGT. CDR3 coding DNA: TGTGCCAGCAGTGAACGGGAGAATCAGCCCCAGCATTTT. Its protein product is CASSERENQPQHF.

The gene calls are TRBV15 and TRBJ2-5; D is unclear. The J call may be incorrect, as the DNA end agrees better with TRBJ2-7. This CDR3 spans 10 amino acids. Germline-derived CDR1 and CDR2 are LNHNV and YYDKDF (reference sequence). The CDR3: CATSSHEQYF. CDR3 nucleotide sequence: TGTGCCACCAGCAGTCACGAGCAGTACTTC.

The gene calls are TRBV10-3 and TRBJ2-2, with TRBD1 matching 7 bases. CDR3 length: 15 amino acids. Looked up from germline, CDR1 is ENHRY and CDR2 is SYGVKD. J lost 6 bases, V lost 3 bases, and 7 bases had no gene match. The CDR3 DNA follows: TGTGCCATCAGTGAAATGACAGGGTACTCCGGGGAGCTGTTTTTT. As protein: CAISEMTGYSGELFF.

The table lists this clone with a count of one. V usage is TRBV20-1 and J usage is TRBJ2-7; D is undetermined. CDR3 size: 11 residues. V lost 3 bases, J lost 0 bases, and 3 bases lay in between. CDR1 and CDR2 (germline): DFQATT, SNEGSKA (reference sequence). CDR3 nucleotide sequence: TGCAGTGCTAGTAACTCCTACGAGCAGTACTTC. Translating it yields CSASNSYEQYF.

The CDR3 nucleotides read TGTGCCAGCAGCTTAGAAGCCTCCAATCAGCCCCAGCATTTT. Its translation is CASSLEASNQPQHF. The chain uses TRBV7-6 and TRBJ1-5; D remains unclear. Trimming removed 1 base at V and 3 bases at J, with 7 bases between. The CDR3 loop spans 14 amino acids. CDR1 and CDR2 (germline): SGHVS, FNYEAQ.

The table lists this clone with a few counts. This chain connects TRBV7-7 to TRBJ1-4; 9 bases match TRBD1. The CDR3 sequence is 17 residues long. Per the germline V gene, CDR1 is SSHAT and CDR2 is FNYEAQ (reference sequence). The V gene end was trimmed by 5 bases and the J gene end by 8 bases; junction bases not matched to a gene: 15. The CDR3: CASSPITTGGAGEKLFF. In DNA form, the CDR3 reads TGTGCCAGCAGCCCTATTACTACAGGGGGCGCCGGGGAAAAACTGTTTTTT.

This chain uses TRBV6-5 with TRBJ2-1; tentatively, D is TRBD1 (5 bases). The CDR3 loop spans 16 amino acids. V was cut by 4 bases and J by 4 bases, with 17 bases left in between. CDR1 and CDR2 from the germline V gene are MNHEY and SVGAGI. The CDR3 nucleotides read TGTGCCAGCAGTTCAACAGGTTCTCGATTATACAATGAGCAGTTCTTC. This translates into CASSSTGSRLYNEQFF.

This clone was picked up one time. V and J are TRBV6-6 and TRBJ1-5, with 7 bases lining up with TRBD1. J lost 5 bases, V lost 6 bases, and 7 bases had no gene match. The CDR3 has 14 residues. Germline values: CDR1 MNHNY, CDR2 SVGAGI (reference sequence). CDR3 residues: CASSLQGIDQPQHF. Here the CDR3 DNA reads TGTGCCAGCAGCCTACAGGGGATCGATCAGCCCCAGCATTTT.

The chain combines TRBV7-2 with TRBJ2-5; D call uncertain. V gave up 3 bases and J gave up 5 bases, with 13 bases separating them. CDR1 is SGHTA, CDR2 FQGNSA, per germline. The CDR3 is 14 amino acids. The CDR3 sequence: CASSFQQSRETQYF. The CDR3, as DNA: TGTGCCAGCAGCTTCCAACAGTCCAGGGAGACCCAGTACTTC.

The sample holds one count of this clone. The rearrangement links TRBV6-1 to TRBJ2-2; D call uncertain. V lost 2 bases, J lost 6 bases, and 13 bases lay in between. Germline V gene sequence: CDR1 MNHNS, CDR2 SASEGT. This CDR3 has 15 amino acids. The CDR3 coding sequence is TGTGCCAGCAGTGAACGAACTCCCCGCCCCGGGGAGCTGTTTTTT. Its translation: CASSERTPRPGELFF.

V usage is TRBV7-8 and J usage is TRBJ2-3; the D gene is possibly TRBD2 (5 bases). The ends were cut back, 1 base at V and 2 bases at J, with 16 bases in the middle. Per the germline V gene, CDR1 is SGHVS and CDR2 is FQNEAQ. The CDR3 loop spans 17 amino acids. The CDR3 region is CASSLGSSVTYTDTQYF. CDR3 sequence (DNA): TGTGCCAGCAGCTTAGGTAGTAGCGTCACCTACACAGATACGCAGTATTTT.

The gene calls are TRBV10-3 and TRBJ1-2; the match to TRBD1 covers 7 bases. V lost 4 bases, J lost 2 bases, and 7 bases stayed unmatched. The CDR3 is 15 amino acids. Germline lookup yields CDR1 ENHRY and CDR2 SYGVKD. The chain's CDR3 is CAISGLTGINYGYTF. The DNA for the CDR3 is TGTGCCATCAGTGGCTTGACAGGGATAAACTATGGCTACACCTTC.

The genes are TRBV28 and TRBJ1-1; D remains ambiguous. Germline V lookup: CDR1 MDHEN, CDR2 SYDVKM. V was shortened by 2 bases and J by 4 bases, with 8 bases between the two germline ends. The CDR3 has 13 residues. The CDR3 reads CASSLRSVTEAFF. The CDR3 coding sequence is TGTGCCAGCAGTTTAAGGAGCGTCACTGAAGCTTTCTTT. The full variable domain, with the rest looked up from reference TRBV28 and TRBJ1-1, is DVKVTQSSRYLVKRTGEKVFLECVQDMDHENMFWYRQDPGLGLRLIYFSYDVKMKEKGDIPEGYSVSREKKERFSLILESASTNQTSMYLCASSLRSVTEAFFGQGTRLTVV.

The rearrangement joins TRBV5-1 to TRBJ1-3; TRBD1 agrees at 8 bases. V was clipped by 5 bases and J by 4 bases; unmatched bases: 8. CDR3 length: 15 amino acids. The V gene's germline CDR1 is SGHRS and CDR2 YFSETQ. CDR3: CASREDRGAGNTIYF. The CDR3 DNA is TGCGCCAGCAGGGAAGACAGGGGAGCCGGAAACACCATATATTTT.

V is TRBV7-9 and J is TRBJ2-5; 7 bases align to TRBD1. The CDR3 consists of 14 residues. From germline, CDR1 is SEHNR and CDR2 FQNEAQ (reference sequence). J gave up 2 bases and V 5 bases, and 5 bases lay outside the gene matches. The CDR3 sequence: CASSRQGSQETQYF. The CDR3 nucleotides read TGTGCCAGCAGCCGACAGGGCTCACAAGAGACCCAGTACTTC.

The V gene is TRBV7-9, the J gene TRBJ2-1, with 8 bases matching TRBD2. V dropped 5 bases and J dropped 7; count of bases not matched to a gene: 10. The V gene's germline CDR1 is SEHNR and CDR2 FQNEAQ (reference sequence). This CDR3 is built from 15 residues. The CDR3 reads CASSRRAGGRNEQFF. The CDR3 nucleotides are TGTGCCAGCAGCCGGAGGGCGGGGGGCAGGAATGAGCAGTTCTTC.

This CDR3 reads CASSQRDFTDTQYF. The CDR3 DNA follows: TGTGCCAGCAGCCAGAGGGACTTCACAGATACGCAGTATTTT. This chain joins TRBV4-2 and TRBJ2-3; TRBD2 might be the D (6 bases). V was pared by 3 bases and J by 2 bases, with 9 bases between. Germline-derived CDR1 and CDR2 are LGHNA and YNFKEQ. The CDR3 spans 14 residues.

The chain employs TRBV4-1 and TRBJ2-5; D is possibly TRBD2 (8 bases). The J call may be faulty, since TRBJ2-7 better matches the DNA end. The CDR3 sequence is 15 residues long. In germline, CDR1 is MGHRA, CDR2 YSYEKL. The CDR3 region has the DNA TGCGCCAGCAGCGCGGGAGGACAGGTGTCTTACGAGCAGTACTTC. Its translation: CASSAGGQVSYEQYF.